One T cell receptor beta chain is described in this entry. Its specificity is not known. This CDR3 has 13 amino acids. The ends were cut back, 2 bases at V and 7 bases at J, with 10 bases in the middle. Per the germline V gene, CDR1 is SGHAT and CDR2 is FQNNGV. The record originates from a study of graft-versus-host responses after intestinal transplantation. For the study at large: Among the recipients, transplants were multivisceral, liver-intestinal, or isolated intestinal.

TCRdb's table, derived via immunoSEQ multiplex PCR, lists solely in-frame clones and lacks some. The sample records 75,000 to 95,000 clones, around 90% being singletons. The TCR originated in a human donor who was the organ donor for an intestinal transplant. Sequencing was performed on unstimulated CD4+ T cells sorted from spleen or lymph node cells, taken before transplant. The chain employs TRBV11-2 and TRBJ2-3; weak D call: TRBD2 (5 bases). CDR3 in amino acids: CASSLRGSYTQYF. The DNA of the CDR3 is TGTGCCAGCAGCTTACGAGGGAGTTATACGCAGTATTTT.